This record covers a single T cell receptor (beta chain). Per the original methods: The authors estimated nucleated cell counts from reference gene primer amplification. Repertoires were generated with immunoSEQ multiplex PCR, while TCRdb's copy carries only in-frame clones and drops some. V and J calls and clone size are as listed in that table; D and trimming were resolved from the DNA. The sample records roughly 160,000 clones, about four fifths being singletons. This record belongs to a study of blood T cell repertoires in COVID-19. Looking at the study overall: Whether acute or convalescent, the COVID-19 samples came from the United States, Italy and Spain. The analysed material was cDNA or gDNA that came from T cells, B-cell-depleted T cells, or PBMCs.

The CDR3 spans 15 residues. The ends were cut back, 5 bases at V and 4 bases at J, with 18 bases in the middle. Germline CDR1 is SGHKS and CDR2 is YYEKEE (reference sequence). The source of this sequence is an elderly woman with acute or convalescent COVID-19. This chain links TRBV5-5 with TRBJ1-2; D is ambiguous. Input material: peripheral blood. The CDR3 here is CASRLSPDFFYGYTF. CDR3 DNA: TGTGCCAGCAGGTTATCCCCGGACTTCTTCTATGGCTACACCTTC. The whole variable domain, remainder taken from reference TRBV5-5 and TRBJ1-2, is DAGVTQSPTHLIKTRGQQVTLRCSPISGHKSVSWYQQVLGQGPQFIFQYYEKEERGRGNFPDRFSARQFPNYSSELNVNALLLGDSALYLCASRLSPDFFYGYTFGSGTRLTVV.